This TCR beta chain was found in a study of PD-L1 blockade in urothelial cancer. Overall study: Each patient had 0 to 3 earlier chemotherapy regimens. Blood samples contained a median 141,255 T cells.

TCRdb's copy holds only in-frame clones and misses some; the assay was immunoSEQ multiplex PCR. Among roughly 56,000 clones, roughly 87% were seen once, and the ten largest hold 4% to 5.5%. The CDR3 has 15 amino acids. Per the germline V gene, CDR1 is SGDLS and CDR2 is YYNGEE. V was clipped by 3 bases and J by 2 bases; unmatched bases: 4. The chain uses TRBV9 and TRBJ2-1, with TRBD2 matching 8 bases. The source of this sequence is a man aged 65-85 years with urothelial cancer. The sequencing here drew on PBMCs, taken around atezolizumab (anti-PD-L1) treatment. The CDR3 nucleotides are TGTGCCAGCAGCGCGTTTAGCGGGACCTACAATGAGCAGTTCTTC. This sequence encodes CASSAFSGTYNEQFF.